What follows are 4 T cell receptor beta chains derived from one specimen sequenced in a study of response to subunit inactivated influenza vaccine. MiXCR, run by TCRdb on the RT-PCR reads, gives a single entry per CDR3 protein. The data contain more than 600,000 distinct CDR3 sequences, approximately 17% of them singletons. The sequences come from PBMCs from blood, collected less than 6 days after vaccination. The receptors shown here come from a man between 50 and 59 years old who received an inactivated influenza vaccine.

This clonotype came up a few times. The chain links TRBV5-1 to TRBJ1-1; no firm D call. The germline V gene encodes CDR1 SGHRS and CDR2 YFSETQ. V lost 2 bases, J lost 2 bases, and 10 bases lay in between. The length of the CDR3 is 14 residues. This CDR3 is CASSLLSPNTEAFF. The CDR3 bases are TGCGCCAGCAGCTTACTCTCTCCCAACACTGAAGCTTTCTTT.

This clonotype showed up many times. The chain has TRBV29-1 and TRBJ2-7; 10 bases are a match to TRBD2. The CDR3 extends over 12 amino acids. V dropped 7 bases and J dropped 3; count of bases not matched to a gene: 3. Looked up from germline, CDR1 is SQVTM and CDR2 is ANQGSEA. The CDR3 DNA reads as TGCAGCGCCGTAGCGGGAGGCTACGAGCAGTACTTC. Translation gives CSAVAGGYEQYF.

This clonotype was seen a handful of times. V is TRBV28 and J is TRBJ2-4; D might be TRBD2 (5 bases). The CDR3 spans 12 residues. Germline assignment: CDR1 MDHEN and CDR2 SYDVKM. V lost 5 bases and J lost 8, with 10 bases in between. The CDR3 DNA sequence: TGTGCCAGCAGTAGGGAGACGGACATTCAGTACTTC. Amino acid sequence: CASSRETDIQYF.

This clonotype has at least ten counts. The gene calls are TRBV11-3 and TRBJ2-1; TRBD2 might be the D (6 bases). Deletions cut 5 bases from V and 7 bases from J, with 18 bases between. Germline V gene data show CDR1 as SGHNT and CDR2 as YENEEA. This CDR3 comprises 15 residues. CDR3: CASSPAGGNWNEQFF. The CDR3 region has the DNA TGTGCCAGCAGCCCGGCGGGCGGGAATTGGAATGAGCAGTTCTTC.